The clone carrying this T cell receptor beta chain was seen once. Its antigen is still unknown. What was sequenced were expressed TCRB transcripts, since all of the isolated RNA had been reverse transcribed. Libraries were prepared by immunoSEQ multiplex PCR; TCRdb keeps only in-frame clonotypes and omits some of them. Of hundreds of thousands of clones listed, 15% are singletons. This sample is drawn from a study of beta chain features in type 1 diabetes. Study-level points and caveats: Within each of all four CD4+ subsets, Type 1 diabetes patients had TCRB CDR3s that were moderately but significantly shorter. Patients' naive, central memory and regulatory TCRB repertoires appeared more alike than those of healthy donors.

Germline V CDR1 and CDR2: MDHEN, SYDVKM. The trim removed 2 bases at V and 4 bases at J, leaving 14 bases unmatched. The CDR3 consists of 17 residues. This clonotype was obtained from a man aged 18 to 30 with type 1 diabetes. The V call is TRBV28, the J call TRBJ2-7; TRBD1 aligns across 7 bases. The sequenced material came from naive CD4+ T cells from blood. The CDR3 loop reads CASSLNPDRDSWYEQYF. The CDR3 nucleotides are TGTGCCAGCAGTTTAAACCCCGACCGGGACAGCTGGTACGAGCAGTACTTC.